The entry below describes one TCR beta chain. Then a second PCR, running about 7 to 11 cycles, was carried out with a sample-barcoded 5' primer and a J-beta primer mix. TCRdb ran MiXCR on the 5' RACE reads and lists one entry per CDR3 protein. The data show around 900,000 distinct CDR3 sequences, 51% seen once. The data were obtained in a study of blood T cells in healthy people across ages. Per germline, CDR1 DFQATT and CDR2 SNEGSKA (reference sequence). V shed 1 base, J shed 3 bases, and the junction held 3 bases outside the gene matches. The CDR3 spans 14 residues. Sequencing used blood. The TCR comes from a woman aged 55-69 years in good health. The chain links TRBV20-1 to TRBJ2-7; 10 positions match TRBD2. CDR3 sequence: CSARGAGGIYEQYF. The CDR3 region has the DNA TGCAGTGCTAGAGGAGCGGGAGGGATCTACGAGCAGTACTTC.